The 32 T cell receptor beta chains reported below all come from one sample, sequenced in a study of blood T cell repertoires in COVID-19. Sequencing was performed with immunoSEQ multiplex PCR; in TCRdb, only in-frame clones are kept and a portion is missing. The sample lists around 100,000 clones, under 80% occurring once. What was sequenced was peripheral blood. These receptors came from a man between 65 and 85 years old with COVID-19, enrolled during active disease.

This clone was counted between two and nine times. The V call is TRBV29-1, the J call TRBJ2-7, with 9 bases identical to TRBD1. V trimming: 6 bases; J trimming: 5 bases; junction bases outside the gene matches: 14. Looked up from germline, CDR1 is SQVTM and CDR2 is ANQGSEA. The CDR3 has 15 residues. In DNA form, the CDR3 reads TGCAGCGTAGTTGACCGGGACAGGGTCGGCGACGAGCAGTACTTC. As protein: CSVVDRDRVGDEQYF.

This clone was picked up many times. Here the CDR3 reads CASRRQGSDTQYF. The CDR3 DNA reads as TGTGCCAGCAGACGACAGGGTTCAGATACGCAGTATTTT. V and J are TRBV6-5 and TRBJ2-3; TRBD1 matches 7 bases. Unmatched junction bases numbered 4, after V lost 6 bases and J lost 4 bases. The CDR3 spans 13 residues. Germline V gene sequence: CDR1 MNHEY, CDR2 SVGAGI.

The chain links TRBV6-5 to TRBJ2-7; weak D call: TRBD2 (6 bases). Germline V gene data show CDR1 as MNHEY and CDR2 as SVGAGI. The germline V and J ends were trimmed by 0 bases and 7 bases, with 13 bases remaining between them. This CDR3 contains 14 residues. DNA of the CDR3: TGTGCCAGCAGTTACTCAGGCAGGGCGGGAGAGCAGTACTTC. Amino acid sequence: CASSYSGRAGEQYF.

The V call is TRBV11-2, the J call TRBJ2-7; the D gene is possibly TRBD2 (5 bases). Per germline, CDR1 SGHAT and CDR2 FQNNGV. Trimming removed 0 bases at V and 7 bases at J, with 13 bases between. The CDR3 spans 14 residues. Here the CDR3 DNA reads TGTGCCAGCAGCTTAGATCGGAGGTTGGGTGAGCAGTACTTC. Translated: CASSLDRRLGEQYF. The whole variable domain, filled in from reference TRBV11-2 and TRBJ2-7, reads EAGVAQSPRYKIIEKRQSVAFWCNPISGHATLYWYQQILGQGPKLLIQFQNNGVVDDSQLPKDRFSAERLKGVDSTLKIQPAKLEDSAVYLCASSLDRRLGEQYFGPGTRLTVT.

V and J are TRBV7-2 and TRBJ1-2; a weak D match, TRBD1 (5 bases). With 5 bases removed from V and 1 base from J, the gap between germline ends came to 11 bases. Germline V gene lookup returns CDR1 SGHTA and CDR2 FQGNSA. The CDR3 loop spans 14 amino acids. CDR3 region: CASSTPGLNYGYTF. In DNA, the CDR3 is TGTGCCAGCAGCACGCCGGGACTTAACTATGGCTACACCTTC. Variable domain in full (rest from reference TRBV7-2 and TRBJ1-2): GAGVSQSPSNKVTEKGKDVELRCDPISGHTALYWYRQSLGQGLEFLIYFQGNSAPDKSGLPSDRFSAERTGGSVSTLTIQRTQQEDSAVYLCASSTPGLNYGYTFGSGTRLTVV.

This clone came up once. CDR3 sequence: CASSLSRASYEQYF. The CDR3 DNA reads TGCGCCAGCAGCTTATCCAGGGCCTCCTACGAGCAGTACTTC. The rearrangement links TRBV5-1 to TRBJ2-7; possible D gene TRBD1, 5 bases. The CDR3 is 14 amino acids. Germline CDR1 and CDR2: SGHRS and YFSETQ. Trimming stripped 2 bases from V and 0 bases from J, with 9 bases between. The complete variable domain, with remaining parts taken from reference TRBV5-1 and TRBJ2-7, reads KAGVTQTPRYLIKTRGQQVTLSCSPISGHRSVSWYQQTPGQGLQFLFEYFSETQRNKGNFPGRFSGRQFSNSRSEMNVSTLELGDSALYLCASSLSRASYEQYFGPGTRLTVT.

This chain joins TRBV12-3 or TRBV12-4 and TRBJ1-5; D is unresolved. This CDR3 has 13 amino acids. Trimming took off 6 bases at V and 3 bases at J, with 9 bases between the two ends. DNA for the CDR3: TGTGCCAGCAGCGGGAGGAACAATCAGCCCCAGCATTTT. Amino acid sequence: CASSGRNNQPQHF.

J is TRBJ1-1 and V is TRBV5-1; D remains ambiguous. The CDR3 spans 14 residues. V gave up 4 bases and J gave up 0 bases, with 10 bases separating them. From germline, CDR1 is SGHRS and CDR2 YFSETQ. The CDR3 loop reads CASSDGVLNTEAFF. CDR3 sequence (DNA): TGCGCCAGCAGCGACGGGGTACTGAACACTGAAGCTTTCTTT.

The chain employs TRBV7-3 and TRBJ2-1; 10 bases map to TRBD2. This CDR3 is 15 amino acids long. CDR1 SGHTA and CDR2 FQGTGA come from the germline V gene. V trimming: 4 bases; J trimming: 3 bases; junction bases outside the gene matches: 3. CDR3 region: CASSYGTSDYNEQFF. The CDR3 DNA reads TGTGCCAGCAGCTATGGGACTAGCGACTACAATGAGCAGTTCTTC.

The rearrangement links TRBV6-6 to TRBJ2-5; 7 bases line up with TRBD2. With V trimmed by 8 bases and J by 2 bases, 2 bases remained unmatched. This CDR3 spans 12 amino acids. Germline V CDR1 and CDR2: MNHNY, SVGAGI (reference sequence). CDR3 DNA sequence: TGTGCCAGCGGGGGGGGGCAAGAGACCCAGTACTTC. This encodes CASGGGQETQYF.

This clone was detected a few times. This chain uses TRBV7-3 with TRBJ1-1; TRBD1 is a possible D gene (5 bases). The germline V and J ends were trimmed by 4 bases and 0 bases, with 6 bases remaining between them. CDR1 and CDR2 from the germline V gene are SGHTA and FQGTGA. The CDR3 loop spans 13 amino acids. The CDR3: CASSWTLNTEAFF. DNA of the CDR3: TGTGCCAGCAGCTGGACACTGAACACTGAAGCTTTCTTT.

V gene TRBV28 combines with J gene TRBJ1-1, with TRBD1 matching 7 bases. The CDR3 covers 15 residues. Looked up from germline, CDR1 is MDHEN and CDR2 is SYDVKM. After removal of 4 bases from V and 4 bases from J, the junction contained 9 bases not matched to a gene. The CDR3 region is CASSSGGTDGTEAFF. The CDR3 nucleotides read TGTGCCAGCAGTTCAGGTGGGACAGATGGCACTGAAGCTTTCTTT. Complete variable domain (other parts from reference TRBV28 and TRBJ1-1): DVKVTQSSRYLVKRTGEKVFLECVQDMDHENMFWYRQDPGLGLRLIYFSYDVKMKEKGDIPEGYSVSREKKERFSLILESASTNQTSMYLCASSSGGTDGTEAFFGQGTRLTVV.

CDR3 sequence (DNA): TGCGCCAGCAGCTTTAAGACAGGGGGCGCTTTAGGAGATACGCAGTATTTT. It is translated as CASSFKTGGALGDTQYF. The rearrangement uses TRBV5-1 and TRBJ2-3, with 10 nucleotides matching TRBD1. The CDR3 runs to 17 residues. V shed 2 bases, J shed 5 bases, and the junction held 11 bases outside the gene matches. Germline lookup yields CDR1 SGHRS and CDR2 YFSETQ.

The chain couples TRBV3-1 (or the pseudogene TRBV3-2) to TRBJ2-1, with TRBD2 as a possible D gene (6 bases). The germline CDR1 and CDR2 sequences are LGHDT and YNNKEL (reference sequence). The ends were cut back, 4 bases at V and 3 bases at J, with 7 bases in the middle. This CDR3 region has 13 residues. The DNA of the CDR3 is TGTGCCAGCAGCCCGGGACTCTACAATGAGCAGTTCTTC. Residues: CASSPGLYNEQFF.

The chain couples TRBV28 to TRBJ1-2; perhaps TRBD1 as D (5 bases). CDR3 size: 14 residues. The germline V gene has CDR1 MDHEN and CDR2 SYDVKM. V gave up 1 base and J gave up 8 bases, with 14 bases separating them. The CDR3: CASSLLGVSEGYTF. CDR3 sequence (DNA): TGTGCCAGCAGTTTATTAGGGGTCTCAGAGGGCTACACCTTC.

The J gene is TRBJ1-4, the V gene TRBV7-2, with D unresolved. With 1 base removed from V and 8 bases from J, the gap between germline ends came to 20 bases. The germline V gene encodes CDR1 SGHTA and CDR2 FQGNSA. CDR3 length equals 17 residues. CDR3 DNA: TGTGCCAGCAGCTTAGGGGTTGACCGGAGGTCCTACGAAAAACTGTTTTTT. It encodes CASSLGVDRRSYEKLFF.

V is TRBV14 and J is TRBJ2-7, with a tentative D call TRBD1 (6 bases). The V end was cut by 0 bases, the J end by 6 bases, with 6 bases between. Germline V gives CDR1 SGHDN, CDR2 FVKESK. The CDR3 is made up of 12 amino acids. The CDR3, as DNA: TGTGCCAGCAGCCAAGAGGGGGCCGAGCAGTACTTC. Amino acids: CASSQEGAEQYF.

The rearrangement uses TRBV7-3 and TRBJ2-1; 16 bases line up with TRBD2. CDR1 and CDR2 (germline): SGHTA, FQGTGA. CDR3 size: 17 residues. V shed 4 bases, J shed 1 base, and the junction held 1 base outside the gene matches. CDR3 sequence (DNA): TGTGCCAGCAGCTCGGGACTAGCGGGAGGGTCCTACAATGAGCAGTTCTTC. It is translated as CASSSGLAGGSYNEQFF.

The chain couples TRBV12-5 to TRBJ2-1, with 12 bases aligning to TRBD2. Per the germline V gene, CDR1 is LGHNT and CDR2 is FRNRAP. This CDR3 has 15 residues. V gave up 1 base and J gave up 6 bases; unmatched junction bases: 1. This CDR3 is CASGLGLAGANEQFF. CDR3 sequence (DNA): TGTGCTAGTGGTTTGGGACTAGCGGGAGCCAATGAGCAGTTCTTC.

Written as DNA, the CDR3 is TGTGCCAGCAGGGGGACAGGTGGAAGAACCTACGAGCAGTACTTC. Its protein is CASRGTGGRTYEQYF. This chain joins TRBV6-5 and TRBJ2-7, with TRBD1 matching over 8 bases. This CDR3 is built from 15 residues. J lost 2 bases, V lost 6 bases, and 9 bases had no gene match. Germline assignment: CDR1 MNHEY and CDR2 SVGAGI.

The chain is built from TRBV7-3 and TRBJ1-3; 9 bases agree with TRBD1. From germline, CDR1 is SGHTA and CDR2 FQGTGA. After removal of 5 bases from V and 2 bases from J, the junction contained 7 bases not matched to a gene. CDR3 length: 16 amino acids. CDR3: CASSMAGTGTGNTIYF. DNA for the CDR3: TGTGCCAGCAGCATGGCCGGGACAGGGACTGGAAACACCATATATTTT.

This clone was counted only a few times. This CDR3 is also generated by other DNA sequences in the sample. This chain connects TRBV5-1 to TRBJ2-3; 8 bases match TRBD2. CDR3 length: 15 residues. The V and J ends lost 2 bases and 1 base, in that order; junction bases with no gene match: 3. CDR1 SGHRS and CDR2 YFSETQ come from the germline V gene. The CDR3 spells CASSFTSGGTDTQYF. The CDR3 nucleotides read TGCGCCAGCAGCTTCACTAGCGGAGGCACAGATACGCAGTATTTT.

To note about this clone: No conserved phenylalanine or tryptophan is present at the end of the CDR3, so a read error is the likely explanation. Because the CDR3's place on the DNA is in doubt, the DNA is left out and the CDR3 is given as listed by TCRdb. CDR3 loop: CASSFPTQGV. The gene calls are TRBV27 and TRBJ1-1; TRBD1, the table's D call, was not compared with the DNA. The CDR3 numbers 10 amino acids, ends counted. The germline CDR1 and CDR2 sequences are MNHEY and SMNVEV (reference sequence).

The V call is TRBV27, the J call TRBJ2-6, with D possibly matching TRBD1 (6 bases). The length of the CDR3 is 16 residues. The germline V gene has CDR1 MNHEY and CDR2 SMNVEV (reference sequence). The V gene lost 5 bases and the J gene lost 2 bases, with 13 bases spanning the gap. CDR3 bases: TGTGCCAGCAGTCCGGACAGTCTGACTGGGGCCAACGTCCTGACTTTC. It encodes CASSPDSLTGANVLTF.

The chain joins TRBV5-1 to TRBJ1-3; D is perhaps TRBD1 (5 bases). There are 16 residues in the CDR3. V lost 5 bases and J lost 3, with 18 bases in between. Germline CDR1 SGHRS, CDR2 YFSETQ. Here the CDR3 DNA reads TGCGCCAGCAGGGCCGATCCGGCAGGGTTTGGAAACACCATATATTTT. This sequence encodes CASRADPAGFGNTIYF. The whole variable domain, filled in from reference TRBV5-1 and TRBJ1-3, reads KAGVTQTPRYLIKTRGQQVTLSCSPISGHRSVSWYQQTPGQGLQFLFEYFSETQRNKGNFPGRFSGRQFSNSRSEMNVSTLELGDSALYLCASRADPAGFGNTIYFGEGSWLTVV.

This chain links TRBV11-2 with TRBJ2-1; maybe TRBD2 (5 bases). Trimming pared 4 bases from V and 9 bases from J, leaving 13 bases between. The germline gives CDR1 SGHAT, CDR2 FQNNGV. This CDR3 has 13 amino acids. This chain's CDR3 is CASSSGLASEQFF. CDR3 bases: TGTGCCAGCAGCTCGGGGTTGGCTAGTGAGCAGTTCTTC.

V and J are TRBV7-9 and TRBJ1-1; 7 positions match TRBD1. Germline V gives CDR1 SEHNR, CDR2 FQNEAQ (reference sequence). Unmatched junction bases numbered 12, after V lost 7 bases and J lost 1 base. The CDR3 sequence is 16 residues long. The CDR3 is CASTFTPGTANTEAFF. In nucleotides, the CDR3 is TGTGCCAGCACCTTCACTCCCGGGACAGCGAACACTGAAGCTTTCTTT.

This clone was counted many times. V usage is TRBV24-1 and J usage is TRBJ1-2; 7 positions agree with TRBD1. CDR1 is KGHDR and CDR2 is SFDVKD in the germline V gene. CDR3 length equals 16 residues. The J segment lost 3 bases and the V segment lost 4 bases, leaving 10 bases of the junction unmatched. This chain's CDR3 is CATSDRRQGGDYGYTF. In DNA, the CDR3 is TGTGCCACCAGTGACCGCAGACAGGGTGGGGACTATGGCTACACCTTC.

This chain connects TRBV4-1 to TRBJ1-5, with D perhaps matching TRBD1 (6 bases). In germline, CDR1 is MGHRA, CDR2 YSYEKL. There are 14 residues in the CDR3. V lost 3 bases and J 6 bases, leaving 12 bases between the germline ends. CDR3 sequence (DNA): TGCGCCAGCAGCCACCGGACAGTCCCTCAGCCCCAGCATTTT. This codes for CASSHRTVPQPQHF.

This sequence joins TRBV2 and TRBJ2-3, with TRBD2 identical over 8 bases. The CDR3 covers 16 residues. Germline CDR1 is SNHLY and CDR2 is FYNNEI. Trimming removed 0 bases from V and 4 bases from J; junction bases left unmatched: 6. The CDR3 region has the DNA TGTGCCAGCAGTGAAGCGCTTCAAGCGGGAGCAGATACGCAGTATTTT. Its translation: CASSEALQAGADTQYF.

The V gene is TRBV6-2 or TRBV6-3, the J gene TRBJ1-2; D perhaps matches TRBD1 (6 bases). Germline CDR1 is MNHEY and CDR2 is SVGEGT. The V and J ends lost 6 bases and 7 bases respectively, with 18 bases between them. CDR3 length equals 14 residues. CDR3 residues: CASSGTSRSGGYTF. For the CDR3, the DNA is TGTGCCAGCAGCGGGACAAGCCGTTCAGGTGGCTACACCTTC.

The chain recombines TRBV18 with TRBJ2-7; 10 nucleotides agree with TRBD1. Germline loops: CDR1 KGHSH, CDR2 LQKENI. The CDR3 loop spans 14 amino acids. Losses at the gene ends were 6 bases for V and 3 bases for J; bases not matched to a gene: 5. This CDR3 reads CASSTGQGSYEQYF. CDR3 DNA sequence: TGTGCCAGCTCGACGGGACAGGGGAGCTACGAGCAGTACTTC.